Listed here are 21 T cell receptor beta chains from one sample, sequenced in a study of neurological immune-mediated disorders. TCRdb re-called the 5' RACE reads through MiXCR, storing one row per CDR3 protein. The sample lists tens of thousands of distinct CDR3 sequences; 15% were seen once. The sequenced sample was PBMCs. These receptors all stem from a man aged 65 to 79 in good health.

This clonotype was detected ten times or more. The chain employs TRBV6-5 and TRBJ1-2; tentative D call: TRBD1 (5 bases). Germline values: CDR1 MNHEY, CDR2 SVGAGI. V dropped 4 bases and J dropped 4 bases, with 16 bases sitting between them. The length of the CDR3 is 15 residues. The CDR3 DNA follows: TGTGCCAGCAGTTCAGAGGGACGGGGAACCTATGGCTACACCTTC. Translated, it gives CASSSEGRGTYGYTF.

This clonotype was counted at least ten times. CDR3 DNA sequence: TGTGCCACCAGCCCGCGGACAGGGTCCAGCTCCTACGAGCAGTACTTC. Residues: CATSPRTGSSSYEQYF. This chain connects TRBV15 to TRBJ2-7; 8 bases map to TRBD1. Germline V gene sequence: CDR1 LNHNV, CDR2 YYDKDF (reference sequence). The CDR3 runs 16 residues. The V segment lost 5 bases and the J segment 0 bases; nucleotides outside the gene matches: 9.

This clonotype was seen repeatedly, ten times or more. The chain recombines TRBV2 with TRBJ2-2; 8 nucleotides match TRBD2. The germline V gene encodes CDR1 SNHLY and CDR2 FYNNEI. CDR3 length equals 13 residues. The junction had 2 bases not matched to a gene; V was cut back by 5 bases and J by 6 bases. The CDR3 region is CASSKGLAGELFF. DNA for the CDR3: TGTGCCAGCAGTAAGGGACTAGCCGGGGAGCTGTTTTTT.

This clonotype was detected many times. The CDR3 is CASSIGLASGGSQYF. The CDR3 nucleotides are TGTGCCAGTAGTATAGGGCTAGCGTCCGGGGGGAGTCAGTACTTC. The chain has TRBV19 and TRBJ2-4, with 7 bases fitting TRBD2. This CDR3 contains 15 residues. Unmatched junction bases numbered 12, after V lost 1 base and J lost 12 bases. The germline V gene encodes CDR1 LNHDA and CDR2 SQIVND (reference sequence).

In this sample, this clonotype turned up many times. The rearrangement joins TRBV6-5 to TRBJ2-1; 13 nucleotides match TRBD2. Unmatched junction bases numbered 9, after V lost 6 bases and J lost 7 bases. CDR3 size: 16 residues. From germline, CDR1 is MNHEY and CDR2 SVGAGI. This CDR3 is CASRLSPGLAGNEQFF. As DNA, the CDR3 is TGTGCCAGCAGACTCTCTCCGGGACTAGCGGGGAATGAGCAGTTCTTC.

In its sample, this clonotype was seen many times. The chain employs TRBV4-2 and TRBJ1-2; 7 bases match TRBD1. The CDR3 is 16 amino acids. From germline, CDR1 is LGHNA and CDR2 YNFKEQ. Trimming removed 0 bases from V and 7 bases from J; junction bases left unmatched: 11. The CDR3 DNA reads as TGTGCCAGCAGCCAAGATTACGGACAGGCGGGAATTGGCTACACCTTC. Translation: CASSQDYGQAGIGYTF.

Details on this clonotype: Compared with germline, one end of the junction differs, possibly owing to a read error. This chain links TRBV12-3 or TRBV12-4 with TRBJ2-5; the D is unclear. This CDR3 has 12 residues. CDR3 in DNA: TGTGTCAGCAGCCCCACCAAAGAGACCCAGTACTTC. It encodes CVSSPTKETQYF.

This clonotype was counted ten times or more. The rearrangement links TRBV6-2 or TRBV6-3 to TRBJ2-3; D not resolved. This CDR3 is built from 15 residues. The V and J ends lost 0 bases and 8 bases respectively, with 15 bases between them. Germline V lookup: CDR1 MNHEY, CDR2 SVGEGT. The CDR3 loop reads CASSYSSSKVATQYF. Here the CDR3 DNA reads TGTGCCAGCAGTTACTCTTCGTCCAAAGTCGCTACGCAGTATTTT.

By share, this clonotype ranks as medium-sized. This chain uses TRBV12-3 or TRBV12-4 with TRBJ2-4; 9 bases map to TRBD2. This CDR3 has 17 residues. Germline trimming cut 1 base from V and 3 bases from J; bases unmatched to any gene: 7. CDR3 bases: TGTGCCAGCAGTTTAGGTAGCGGGGGTTCTAGCAAAAACATTCAGTACTTC. Amino acid sequence: CASSLGSGGSSKNIQYF.

This clonotype has at least ten counts. The V call is TRBV20-1, the J call TRBJ1-6; D not certain. The V end was cut by 0 bases, the J end by 10 bases, with 7 bases between. The germline V gene has CDR1 DFQATT and CDR2 SNEGSKA (reference sequence). The CDR3 is 12 residues long. CDR3 coding DNA: TGCAGTGCTAGAGACAGAGCCTCACCCCTCCACTTT. It yields the protein CSARDRASPLHF.

This clonotype was counted at least ten times. This chain uses TRBV5-8 with TRBJ1-2; no clear D. This CDR3 has 12 amino acids. V was trimmed by 2 bases and J by 3 bases, leaving 5 bases between them. CDR1 is SGHTS, CDR2 YDEGEE, per germline. The CDR3 loop reads CASSFGYYGYTF. CDR3 bases: TGTGCCAGCAGCTTTGGGTACTATGGCTACACCTTC.

This clonotype was detected once. Just one base apart from a much larger clone, this may be a read error. The chain uses TRBV24-1 and TRBJ2-1; TRBD1 might be the D (8 bases). Trimming pared 0 bases from V and 8 bases from J, leaving 10 bases between. The germline gives CDR1 KGHDR, CDR2 SFDVKD. The CDR3 is 14 residues long. The DNA for the CDR3 is TGTGCCACCAGTGATTTGACAGGGGGGGATGAGCAGTTCTTC. Its translation is CATSDLTGGDEQFF.

This clonotype came up many times. The V and J genes are TRBV12-5 and TRBJ2-2; D call uncertain. The CDR3 is 15 residues long. The germline gives CDR1 LGHNT, CDR2 FRNRAP. The V gene lost 2 bases and the J gene lost 0 bases, with 7 bases spanning the gap. CDR3 loop: CASGLKDTNTGELFF. CDR3 nucleotide sequence: TGTGCTAGTGGTTTGAAAGACACGAACACCGGGGAGCTGTTTTTT.

V is TRBV5-1 and J is TRBJ2-5; 8 positions agree with TRBD2. The CDR3 sequence is 15 residues long. Trimming removed 4 bases from V and 5 bases from J; junction bases left unmatched: 10. Germline CDR1 is SGHRS and CDR2 is YFSETQ. CDR3 sequence (DNA): TGCGCCAGCAGCCCGGGAGGGAGGGCTTTGGAGACCCAGTACTTC. Its protein product is CASSPGGRALETQYF.

This clonotype was seen at least ten times. The V gene is TRBV12-3 or TRBV12-4, the J gene TRBJ1-1; 9 bases map to TRBD1. The CDR3 sequence is 14 residues long. With V trimmed by 3 bases and J by 3 bases, 2 bases remained unmatched. This chain's CDR3 is CASSLTGGDTEAFF. CDR3 sequence (DNA): TGTGCCAGCAGTTTGACAGGGGGTGACACTGAAGCTTTCTTT.

This clonotype was observed many times. This rearrangement joins TRBV12-3 or TRBV12-4 to TRBJ2-6, with TRBD1 identical over 7 bases. The V gene end was trimmed by 4 bases and the J gene end by 2 bases; junction bases not matched to a gene: 5. The CDR3 runs 16 residues. The chain's CDR3 is CASSSSDRAGANVLTF. The CDR3 region has the DNA TGTGCCAGCAGTTCCTCCGACAGGGCTGGGGCCAACGTCCTGACTTTC.

This clonotype has ten or more counts. The gene calls are TRBV9 and TRBJ2-2, with 7 bases that match TRBD2. CDR1 and CDR2 (germline): SGDLS, YYNGEE. This CDR3 comprises 15 residues. The V segment lost 3 bases and the J segment 0 bases; nucleotides outside the gene matches: 2. Here the CDR3 reads CASSARGANTGELFF. The CDR3 DNA reads TGTGCCAGCAGCGCCCGGGGGGCGAACACCGGGGAGCTGTTTTTT.

This clonotype has a count of ten or more. The rearrangement uses TRBV7-2 and TRBJ1-1; 8 bases align to TRBD1. The V and J ends lost 4 bases and 6 bases, in that order; junction bases with no gene match: 13. The CDR3 spans 16 residues. CDR1 and CDR2 from the germline V gene are SGHTA and FQGNSA. The CDR3, as DNA: TGTGCCAGCAGCTGGGGGGCAGGGGGCGTAGGATCTGAAGCTTTCTTT. As protein: CASSWGAGGVGSEAFF.

This clonotype has at least ten counts. The chain couples TRBV10-3 to TRBJ1-2; TRBD1 matches at 8 bases. This CDR3 region has 16 residues. Germline V lookup: CDR1 ENHRY, CDR2 SYGVKD. With V trimmed by 8 bases and J by 3 bases, 14 bases remained unmatched. This chain's CDR3 is CAIRGGQGALDYGYTF. CDR3 DNA sequence: TGTGCCATCCGAGGGGGGCAGGGGGCTTTGGACTATGGCTACACCTTC.

This clonotype was detected many times. The V call is TRBV18, the J call TRBJ1-5; tentatively, D is TRBD1 (5 bases). Looked up from germline, CDR1 is KGHSH and CDR2 is LQKENI. The CDR3 covers 14 residues. V lost 4 bases and J 4 bases, leaving 11 bases between the germline ends. This chain's CDR3 is CASSLGTGNQPQHF. The CDR3 region has the DNA TGTGCCAGCTCACTCGGGACGGGTAATCAGCCCCAGCATTTT.

This clonotype came up many times. V usage is TRBV9 and J usage is TRBJ1-1; tentative D call: TRBD1 (5 bases). CDR1 SGDLS and CDR2 YYNGEE come from the germline V gene. The CDR3 is 15 amino acids. The ends were cut back, 0 bases at V and 6 bases at J, with 15 bases in the middle. CDR3 nucleotides: TGTGCCAGCAGCGTAGACCAACGGCCGGGGGCTGAAGCTTTCTTT. Translated: CASSVDQRPGAEAFF.